This entry lists 13 T cell receptor beta chains sequenced from one sample in a study of T cell repertoires in cytomegalovirus infection. TCRdb fed the reads into MiXCR, producing one record per CDR3 protein. Seen here are hundreds of thousands of distinct CDR3 sequences, approximately 31% observed once, and the top ten hold roughly 13%. The sample comprised PBMCs. These receptors came from a human donor in good health (CMV status not recorded). Some clones in this sample may be carry-over from other donors' samples.

The chain is built from TRBV15 and TRBJ2-6; TRBD1 or TRBD2 may be the D gene (6 bases each). Per the germline V gene, CDR1 is LNHNV and CDR2 is YYDKDF (reference sequence). V shed 0 bases and J shed 5 bases, with 11 bases lying between them. CDR3 length: 16 residues. The CDR3 DNA follows: TGTGCCACCAGCAGAGATTCGGGGGCCTGGGCCAACGTCCTGACTTTC. This codes for CATSRDSGAWANVLTF.

This clonotype was recorded many times. V is TRBV7-6 and J is TRBJ2-5; D is undetermined. The V gene's germline CDR1 is SGHVS and CDR2 FNYEAQ. The CDR3 totals 13 residues. V was clipped by 5 bases and J by 8 bases, with 15 bases between them. Here the CDR3 DNA reads TGTGCCAGCAGCCAAACCCCCAAGAGAACCCAGTACTTC. It is translated as CASSQTPKRTQYF. Combining the CDR3 with reference TRBV7-6 and TRBJ2-5 gives the whole variable domain GAGVSQSPRYKVTKRGQDVALRCDPISGHVSLYWYRQALGQGPEFLTYFNYEAQQDKSGLPNDRFSAERPEGSISTLTIQRTEQRDSAMYRCASSQTPKRTQYFGPGTRLLVL.

This clonotype was recorded at least ten times. V and J are TRBV12-3 or TRBV12-4 and TRBJ2-5; TRBD2 agrees at 9 bases. After removal of 6 bases from V and 5 bases from J, the junction contained 13 bases not matched to a gene. This CDR3 region has 16 residues. The CDR3 loop reads CASSPLRGGSRETQYF. The CDR3 nucleotides are TGTGCCAGCAGCCCTTTGCGGGGGGGGAGTCGGGAGACCCAGTACTTC.

The chain uses TRBV2 and TRBJ2-7; TRBD2 is a possible D gene (6 bases). Germline CDR1 reads SNHLY; CDR2 reads FYNNEI. V dropped 8 bases and J dropped 3 bases, with 20 bases sitting between them. The CDR3 consists of 15 residues. In nucleotides, the CDR3 is TGTGCCAGCCCCCCCGGGGACTCGGGGAACTACGAGCAGTACTTC. Encoded protein: CASPPGDSGNYEQYF.

This clonotype turned up a few times. The genes are TRBV29-1 and TRBJ2-7, with TRBD2 matching 7 bases. Germline V gene sequence: CDR1 SQVTM, CDR2 ANQGSEA. V gave up 4 bases and J gave up 2 bases; unmatched junction bases: 8. The CDR3 runs to 14 residues. This CDR3 reads CSVVGPAGAYEQYF. Here the CDR3 DNA reads TGCAGCGTTGTTGGTCCCGCGGGGGCCTACGAGCAGTACTTC.

This clonotype was observed many times. The chain combines TRBV7-6 with TRBJ1-4; 7 positions match TRBD1. Germline V gives CDR1 SGHVS, CDR2 FNYEAQ. The CDR3 loop spans 14 amino acids. Trimming at V came to 8 bases and at J to 3 bases, leaving 6 bases not matched to a gene. The CDR3 sequence is CASGDRVANEKLFF. The CDR3 DNA follows: TGTGCCAGCGGTGACAGGGTGGCTAATGAAAAACTGTTTTTT.

This clonotype was seen more than once but under ten times. The J gene is TRBJ2-2, the V gene TRBV12-3 or TRBV12-4, with D unresolved. The CDR3 consists of 15 residues. Trimming took 0 bases from V and 2 from J, leaving 7 bases between them. The CDR3 sequence: CASSLAQANTGELFF. In DNA form, the CDR3 reads TGTGCCAGCAGTTTAGCCCAGGCAAACACCGGGGAGCTGTTTTTT.

This clonotype has just a few counts. V gene TRBV5-1 combines with J gene TRBJ1-6; D remains ambiguous. Germline lookup yields CDR1 SGHRS and CDR2 YFSETQ. Deletions cut 6 bases from V and 6 bases from J, with 16 bases between. CDR3 length: 15 residues. The CDR3 nucleotides are TGCGCCAGCACAAGAGACGGCAGACGTAATTCACCCCTCCACTTT. It is translated as CASTRDGRRNSPLHF.

In regard to this clonotype: Being one base from a much bigger clone, this may be a read error. It is likely a read error, because the conserved phenylalanine at the end of the CDR3 is missing. J is TRBJ2-7 and V is TRBV7-8, with unresolved D. Germline loops: CDR1 SGHVS, CDR2 FQNEAQ. The CDR3 sequence is 11 residues long. V lost 2 bases and J lost 5, with 4 bases in between. The DNA of the CDR3 is TGTGCCAGCAGCTTAACCCACGAGCAGTACTTA. Residues: CASSLTHEQYL.

This clonotype was detected a few times. This sequence joins TRBV28 and TRBJ2-3; 8 bases line up with TRBD2. The trim removed 3 bases at V and 0 bases at J, leaving 8 bases unmatched. The CDR3 contains 17 residues. Germline V gene lookup returns CDR1 MDHEN and CDR2 SYDVKM. CDR3 bases: TGTGCCAGCAGTTTTGCGGGGGGCCTGTCTAGCACAGATACGCAGTATTTT. Amino acid sequence: CASSFAGGLSSTDTQYF.

This clonotype was seen ten or more times. The CDR3 DNA is TGTGCCAGCAGCTTAGCTAGACTAGCGGGGTCCCAAGAGACCCAGTACTTC. This sequence encodes CASSLARLAGSQETQYF. V is TRBV7-8 and J is TRBJ2-5; TRBD2 aligns across 11 bases. J was trimmed by 1 base and V by 0 bases; bases with no gene match: 4. Germline CDR1 is SGHVS and CDR2 is FQNEAQ. The CDR3 sequence is 17 residues long.

The chain combines TRBV18 with TRBJ2-1; D is unresolved. The CDR3 loop spans 16 amino acids. Germline values: CDR1 KGHSH, CDR2 LQKENI. Trimming took off 0 bases at V and 2 bases at J, with 11 bases between the two ends. The CDR3 reads CASSPPVSKTYNEQFF. Written as DNA, the CDR3 is TGTGCCAGCTCACCACCGGTGTCAAAAACCTACAATGAGCAGTTCTTC.

This clonotype has only a few counts. The chain links TRBV2 to TRBJ1-1, with a possible D match to TRBD1 (5 bases). The V gene lost 5 bases and the J gene lost 1 base, with 11 bases spanning the gap. This CDR3 spans 14 amino acids. The germline gives CDR1 SNHLY, CDR2 FYNNEI. In nucleotides, the CDR3 is TGTGCCAGCAGTTACGCCGGGACGAACACTGAAGCTTTCTTT. Residues: CASSYAGTNTEAFF. Full variable domain (rest looked up from reference TRBV2 and TRBJ1-1): EPEVTQTPSHQVTQMGQEVILRCVPISNHLYFYWYRQILGQKVEFLVSFYNNEISEKSEIFDDQFSVERPDGSNFTLKIRSTKLEDSAMYFCASSYAGTNTEAFFGQGTRLTVV.